A single T cell receptor beta chain is shown here with its context. These data originate in a study of OX40 agonist ivuxolimab in advanced cancers. V was pared by 8 bases and J by 2 bases, with 6 bases of the junction left unmatched. Germline-derived CDR1 and CDR2 are LNHDA and SQIVND (reference sequence). This CDR3 comprises 15 residues. Sequencing was performed with immunoSEQ multiplex PCR; in TCRdb, only in-frame clones are kept and a portion is missing. This table holds about 91,000 clones, about nine tenths found once. The sequences come from CD4+ or CD8+ T cells sorted from blood, collected in a trial of the OX40 agonist ivuxolimab. This clonotype was obtained from an adult with an advanced solid tumor such as melanoma, head and neck, liver or kidney cancer. The chain recombines TRBV19 with TRBJ1-4; 9 bases are a match to TRBD1. CDR3 sequence (DNA): TGTGCCAGTCAAAACAGGGGGCTCACTAATGAAAAACTGTTTTTT. Translating it yields CASQNRGLTNEKLFF.